The source of this T cell receptor beta chain is a study of radiotherapy plus CTLA-4 blockade in lung cancer. Sequenced by immunoSEQ multiplex PCR; TCRdb stores in-frame clones only, minus some. The repertoire has 90,000 to 100,000 clones, roughly 85% of them found once; the top ten carry more than 20%. The germline V gene has CDR1 LNHDA and CDR2 SQIVND (reference sequence). The CDR3 is 17 residues long. V was shortened by 1 base and J by 1 base, with 15 bases between the two germline ends. General study findings and limits: Per reports, early blood T cell clone dynamics, plus interferon-beta, forecast response most strongly.

About this clone itself: The antigen remains undetermined.

The source was peripheral blood, collected from a patient treated with radiotherapy plus ipilimumab. This sequence was found in a human donor with non-small cell lung cancer that progressed on radiotherapy plus ipilimumab. The rearrangement links TRBV19 to TRBJ2-3; D possibly uses TRBD1 or TRBD2 (5 bases each). CDR3 amino acids: CASSIGKGTFGTDTQYF. The CDR3 DNA follows: TGTGCCAGTAGTATAGGAAAGGGGACCTTCGGCACAGATACGCAGTATTTT.